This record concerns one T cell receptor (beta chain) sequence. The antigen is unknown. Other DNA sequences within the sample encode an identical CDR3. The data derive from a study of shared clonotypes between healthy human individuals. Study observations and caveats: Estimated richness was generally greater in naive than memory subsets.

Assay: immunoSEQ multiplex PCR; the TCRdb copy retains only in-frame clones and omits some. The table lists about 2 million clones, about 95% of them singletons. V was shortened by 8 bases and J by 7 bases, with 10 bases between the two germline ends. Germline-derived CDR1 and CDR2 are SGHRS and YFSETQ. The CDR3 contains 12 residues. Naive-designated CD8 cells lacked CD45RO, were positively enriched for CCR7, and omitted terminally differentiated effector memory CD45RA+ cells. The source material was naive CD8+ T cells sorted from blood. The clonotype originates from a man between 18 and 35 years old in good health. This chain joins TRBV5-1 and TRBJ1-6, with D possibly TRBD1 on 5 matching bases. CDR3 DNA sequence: TGCGCCAGTAGTCCAGGGAATTCACCCCTCCACTTT. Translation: CASSPGNSPLHF. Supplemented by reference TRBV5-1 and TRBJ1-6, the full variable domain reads KAGVTQTPRYLIKTRGQQVTLSCSPISGHRSVSWYQQTPGQGLQFLFEYFSETQRNKGNFPGRFSGRQFSNSRSEMNVSTLELGDSALYLCASSPGNSPLHFGNGTRLTVT.